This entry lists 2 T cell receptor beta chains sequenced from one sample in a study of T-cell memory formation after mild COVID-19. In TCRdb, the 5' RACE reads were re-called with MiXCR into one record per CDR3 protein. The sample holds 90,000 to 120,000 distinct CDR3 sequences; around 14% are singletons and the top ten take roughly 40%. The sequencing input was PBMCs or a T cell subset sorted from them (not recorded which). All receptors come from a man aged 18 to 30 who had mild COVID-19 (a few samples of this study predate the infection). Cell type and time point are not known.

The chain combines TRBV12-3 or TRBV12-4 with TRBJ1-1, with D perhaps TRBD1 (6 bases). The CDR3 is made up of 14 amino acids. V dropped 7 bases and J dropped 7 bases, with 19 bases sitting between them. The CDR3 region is CASTPGAGEGEAFF. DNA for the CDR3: TGTGCCAGCACCCCAGGGGCCGGGGAGGGTGAAGCTTTCTTT.

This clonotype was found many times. DNA of the CDR3: TGTGCCAGCAGTGACCCTGGACTAGCGGGGGCCCTTAGCACAGATACGCAGTATTTT. Amino acids: CASSDPGLAGALSTDTQYF. The chain joins TRBV12-3 or TRBV12-4 to TRBJ2-3; 13 bases match TRBD2. V lost 5 bases to trimming and J lost 0 bases; unmatched junction nucleotides: 11. The CDR3 is made up of 19 amino acids.